This T cell receptor (beta chain) was sequenced for a study of post-analysis software for immune sequencing data. For the study at large: As for disease course, relapsing-remitting, secondary progressive and progressive-relapsing multiple sclerosis were all included. Study findings and constraints: Five TRBV segments, TRBV5-6, TRBV5-1 and TRBV20-1 among them, were found more frequent in patients than controls.

Every TCR beta cDNA library bore unique molecular identifiers. TCRdb fed the PCR reads into MiXCR, producing one record per CDR3 protein. The table lists roughly 800,000 distinct CDR3 sequences, more than 45% of them singletons. CDR1 is KGHSH, CDR2 LQKENI, per germline. The CDR3 is made up of 18 amino acids. Trimming cost V 1 base and J 3 bases, with 22 bases left between them. Turning to this clonotype: Its antigen is currently unknown.

The material sequenced was blood. The origin of this receptor is a girl aged 5-17 years with multiple sclerosis. This rearrangement joins TRBV18 to TRBJ2-7, with no clear D. Here the CDR3 reads CASSPLSHGSNSNYEQYF. CDR3 nucleotide sequence: TGTGCCAGCTCACCACTTTCCCACGGATCCAATTCCAACTACGAGCAGTACTTC.